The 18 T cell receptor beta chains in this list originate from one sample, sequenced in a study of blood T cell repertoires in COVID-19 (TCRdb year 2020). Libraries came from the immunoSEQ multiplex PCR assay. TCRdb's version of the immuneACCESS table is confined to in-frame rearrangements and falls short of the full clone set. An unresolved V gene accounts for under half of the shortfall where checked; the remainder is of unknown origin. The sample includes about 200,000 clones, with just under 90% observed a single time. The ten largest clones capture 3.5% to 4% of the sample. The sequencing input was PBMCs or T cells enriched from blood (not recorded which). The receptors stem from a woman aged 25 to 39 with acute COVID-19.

In DNA form, the CDR3 reads TGCGCCAGCAGCCAGTTTAGCGCGAGCTCCTACAATGAGCAGTTCTTC. This codes for CASSQFSASSYNEQFF. This rearrangement joins TRBV4-1 to TRBJ2-1, with a tentative D call TRBD2 (5 bases). The V gene lost 3 bases and the J gene lost 0 bases, with 12 bases spanning the gap. This CDR3 has 16 residues. Germline V gene data show CDR1 as MGHRA and CDR2 as YSYEKL.

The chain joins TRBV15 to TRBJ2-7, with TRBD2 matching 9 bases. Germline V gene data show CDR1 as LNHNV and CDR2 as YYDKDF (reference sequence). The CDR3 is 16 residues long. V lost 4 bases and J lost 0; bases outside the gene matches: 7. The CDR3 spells CATSKLAGASSYEQYF. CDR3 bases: TGTGCCACCAGCAAATTAGCGGGGGCAAGCTCCTACGAGCAGTACTTC.

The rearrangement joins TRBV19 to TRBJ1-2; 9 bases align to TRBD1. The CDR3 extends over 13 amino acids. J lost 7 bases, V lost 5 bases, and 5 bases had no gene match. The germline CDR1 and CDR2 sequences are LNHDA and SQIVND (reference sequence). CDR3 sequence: CASSARDRVGYTF. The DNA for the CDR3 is TGTGCCAGTAGTGCCCGGGACAGGGTTGGCTACACCTTC.

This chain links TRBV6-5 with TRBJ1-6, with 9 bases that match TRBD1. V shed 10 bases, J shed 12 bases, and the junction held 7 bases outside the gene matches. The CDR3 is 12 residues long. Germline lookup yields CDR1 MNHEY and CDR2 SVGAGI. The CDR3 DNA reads TGTGCCACACGCCGGGACAGGGAACCCCTCCACTTT. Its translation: CATRRDREPLHF.

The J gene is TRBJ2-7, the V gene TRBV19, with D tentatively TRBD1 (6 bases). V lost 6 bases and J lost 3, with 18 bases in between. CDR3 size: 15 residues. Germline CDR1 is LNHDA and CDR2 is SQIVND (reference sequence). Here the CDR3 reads CASSLNSGASYEQYF. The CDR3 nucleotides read TGTGCCAGTAGCTTAAACTCAGGGGCTAGCTACGAGCAGTACTTC.

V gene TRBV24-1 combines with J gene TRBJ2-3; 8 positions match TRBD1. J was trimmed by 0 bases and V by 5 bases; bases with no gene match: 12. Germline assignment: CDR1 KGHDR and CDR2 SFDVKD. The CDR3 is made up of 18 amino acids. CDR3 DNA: TGTGCCACCAGTGCAGGACAGGGATGGAGGACTAGCACAGATACGCAGTATTTT. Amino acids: CATSAGQGWRTSTDTQYF.

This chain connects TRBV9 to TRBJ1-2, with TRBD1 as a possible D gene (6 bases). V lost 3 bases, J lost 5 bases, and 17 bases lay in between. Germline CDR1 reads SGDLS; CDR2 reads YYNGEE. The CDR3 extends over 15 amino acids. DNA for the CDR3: TGTGCCAGCAGCGCCGGGGGGGCGCGTCATTATGGCTACACCTTC. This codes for CASSAGGARHYGYTF.

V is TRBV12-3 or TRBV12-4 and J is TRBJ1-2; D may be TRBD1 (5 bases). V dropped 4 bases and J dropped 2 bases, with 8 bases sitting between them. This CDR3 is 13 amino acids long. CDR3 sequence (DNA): TGTGCCAGCAGTTCCGACAGAAACTATGGCTACACCTTC. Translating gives CASSSDRNYGYTF.

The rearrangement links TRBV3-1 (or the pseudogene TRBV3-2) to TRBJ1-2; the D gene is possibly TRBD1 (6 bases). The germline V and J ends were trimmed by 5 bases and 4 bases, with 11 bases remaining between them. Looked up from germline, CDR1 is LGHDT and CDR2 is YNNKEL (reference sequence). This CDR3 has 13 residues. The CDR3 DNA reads TGTGCCAGCAGCTCTACAGGGTCCTATGGCTACACCTTC. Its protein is CASSSTGSYGYTF.

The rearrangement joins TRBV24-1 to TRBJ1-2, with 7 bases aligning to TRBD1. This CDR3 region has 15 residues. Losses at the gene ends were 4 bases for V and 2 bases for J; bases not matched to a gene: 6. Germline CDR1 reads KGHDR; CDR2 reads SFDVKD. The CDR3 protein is CATSETRGSNYGYTF. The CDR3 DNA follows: TGTGCCACCAGTGAAACCAGGGGGTCCAACTATGGCTACACCTTC.

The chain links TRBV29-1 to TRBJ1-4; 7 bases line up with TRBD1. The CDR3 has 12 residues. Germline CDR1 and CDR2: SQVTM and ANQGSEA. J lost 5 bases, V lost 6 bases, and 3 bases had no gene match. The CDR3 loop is CSVRDSNEKLFF. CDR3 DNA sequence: TGCAGCGTCCGGGACAGCAATGAAAAACTGTTTTTT.

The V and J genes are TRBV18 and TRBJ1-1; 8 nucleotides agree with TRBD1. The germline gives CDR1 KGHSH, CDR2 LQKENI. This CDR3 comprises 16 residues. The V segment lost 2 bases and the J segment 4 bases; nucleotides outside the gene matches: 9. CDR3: CASSPIPGGVATEAFF. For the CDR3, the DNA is TGTGCCAGCTCACCAATACCAGGGGGCGTTGCCACTGAAGCTTTCTTT.

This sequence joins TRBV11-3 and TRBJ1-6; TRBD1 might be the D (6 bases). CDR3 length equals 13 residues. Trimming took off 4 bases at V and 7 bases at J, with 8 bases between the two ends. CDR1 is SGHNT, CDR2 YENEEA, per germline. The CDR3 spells CASSWGQNSPLHF. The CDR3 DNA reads TGTGCCAGCAGCTGGGGGCAAAATTCACCCCTCCACTTT.

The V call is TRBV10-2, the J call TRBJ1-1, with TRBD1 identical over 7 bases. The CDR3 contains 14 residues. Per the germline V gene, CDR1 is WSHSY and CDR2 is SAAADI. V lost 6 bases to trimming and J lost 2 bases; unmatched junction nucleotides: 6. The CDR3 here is CASRGDRVNTEAFF. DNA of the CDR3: TGCGCCAGCAGAGGTGACAGGGTAAACACTGAAGCTTTCTTT.

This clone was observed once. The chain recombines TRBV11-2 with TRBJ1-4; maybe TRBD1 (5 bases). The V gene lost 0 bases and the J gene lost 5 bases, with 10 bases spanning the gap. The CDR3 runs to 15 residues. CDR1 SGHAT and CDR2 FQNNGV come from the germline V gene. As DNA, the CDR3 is TGTGCCAGCAGCTTAGATGCAGGGTGGAATGAAAAACTGTTTTTT. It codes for CASSLDAGWNEKLFF.

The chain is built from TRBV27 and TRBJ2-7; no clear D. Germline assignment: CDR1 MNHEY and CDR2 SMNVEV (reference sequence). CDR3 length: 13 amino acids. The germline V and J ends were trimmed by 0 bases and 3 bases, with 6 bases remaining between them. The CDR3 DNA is TGTGCCAGCAGTTTATCCCCGGGCTACGAGCAGTACTTC. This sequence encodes CASSLSPGYEQYF.

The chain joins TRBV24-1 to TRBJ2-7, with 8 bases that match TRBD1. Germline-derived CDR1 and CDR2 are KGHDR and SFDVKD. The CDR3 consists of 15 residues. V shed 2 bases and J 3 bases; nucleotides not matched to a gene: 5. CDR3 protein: CATSDSGTGFYEQYF. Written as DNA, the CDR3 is TGTGCCACCAGTGATTCCGGGACAGGATTCTACGAGCAGTACTTC.

The CDR3 region has the DNA TGTGCCAGCATGAGGAACACTGAAGCTTTCTTT. Translated, it gives CASMRNTEAFF. The chain uses TRBV28 and TRBJ1-1; no clear D. CDR1 is MDHEN, CDR2 SYDVKM, per germline. The V gene lost 7 bases and the J gene lost 1 base, with 4 bases spanning the gap. This CDR3 is 11 amino acids long.